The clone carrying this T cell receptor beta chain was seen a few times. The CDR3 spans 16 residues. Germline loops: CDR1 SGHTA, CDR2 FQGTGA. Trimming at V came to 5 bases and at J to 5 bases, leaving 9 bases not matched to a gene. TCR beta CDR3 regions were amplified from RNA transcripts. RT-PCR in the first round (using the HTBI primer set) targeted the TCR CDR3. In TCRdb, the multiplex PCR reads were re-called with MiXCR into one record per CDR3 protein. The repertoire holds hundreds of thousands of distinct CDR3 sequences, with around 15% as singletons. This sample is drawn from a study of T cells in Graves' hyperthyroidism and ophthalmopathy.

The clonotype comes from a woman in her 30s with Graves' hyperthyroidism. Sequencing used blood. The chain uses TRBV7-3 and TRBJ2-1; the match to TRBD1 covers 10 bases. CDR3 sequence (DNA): TGTGCCAGCAGCGGATGGGGGACAGGGGATAACAATGAGCAGTTCTTC. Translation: CASSGWGTGDNNEQFF.